The 18 T cell receptor beta chains in this list originate from one sample, sequenced in a study of shared clonotypes between healthy human individuals. The repertoire was sequenced with immunoSEQ multiplex PCR; TCRdb's copy has only in-frame clones and lacks some. The table includes over a million clones, about four fifths detected once. Sequencing was carried out using memory CD4+ T cells from PBMCs. Subset denoted: CD45RA-negative fraction. The receptor source for this set is a man between 18 and 35 years old in good health. Some clones in this sample may be carry-over from other donors' samples.

In the case of this clone: Other nucleotide sequences from this sample produce the same CDR3. This chain uses TRBV28 with TRBJ1-1; 8 nucleotides align to TRBD1. Looked up from germline, CDR1 is MDHEN and CDR2 is SYDVKM. The length of the CDR3 is 14 residues. V lost 3 bases, J lost 1 base, and 1 base stayed unmatched. In DNA form, the CDR3 reads TGTGCCAGCAGTTTGGGGACAGGGAACACTGAAGCTTTCTTT. It encodes CASSLGTGNTEAFF.

J is TRBJ1-5 and V is TRBV19; unclear D gene. Germline CDR1 reads LNHDA; CDR2 reads SQIVND (reference sequence). The CDR3 contains 15 residues. V was clipped by 5 bases and J by 6 bases, with 17 bases between them. CDR3 in amino acids: CASSFQTTLSQPQHF. The CDR3 nucleotides read TGTGCCAGTAGTTTCCAGACCACGCTGAGTCAGCCCCAGCATTTT.

This chain uses TRBV7-2 with TRBJ1-4; D is ambiguous. Germline CDR1 SGHTA, CDR2 FQGNSA. This CDR3 comprises 15 residues. V lost 4 bases, J lost 5 bases, and 14 bases lay in between. CDR3 sequence reads: CASSSYPGANEKLFF. The DNA of the CDR3 is TGTGCCAGCAGCTCCTATCCGGGTGCAAATGAAAAACTGTTTTTT. Together with reference TRBV7-2 and TRBJ1-4, the CDR3 gives the full variable domain: GAGVSQSPSNKVTEKGKDVELRCDPISGHTALYWYRQSLGQGLEFLIYFQGNSAPDKSGLPSDRFSAERTGGSVSTLTIQRTQQEDSAVYLCASSSYPGANEKLFFGSGTQLSVL.

This chain links TRBV5-6 with TRBJ2-1, with 10 bases matching TRBD1. V was pared by 1 base and J by 7 bases, with 5 bases of the junction left unmatched. The CDR3 runs 15 residues. Germline CDR1 SGHDT, CDR2 YYEEEE. CDR3 nucleotides: TGTGCCAGCAGCTTGAGGGGGACAGGGGATAATGAGCAGTTCTTC. Translated, it gives CASSLRGTGDNEQFF.

The chain combines TRBV18 with TRBJ2-1; 16 nucleotides match TRBD2. The germline V gene encodes CDR1 KGHSH and CDR2 LQKENI. The length of the CDR3 is 18 residues. V lost 4 bases, J lost 0 bases, and 3 bases stayed unmatched. The CDR3 region is CASSQGLAGGASYNEQFF. The CDR3 bases are TGTGCCAGCTCACAGGGACTAGCGGGAGGGGCCTCCTACAATGAGCAGTTCTTC.

The CDR3 protein is CSVEVYIDTQYF. Here the CDR3 DNA reads TGCAGCGTTGAAGTGTATATAGATACGCAGTATTTT. This chain joins TRBV29-1 and TRBJ2-3; no clear D. The length of the CDR3 is 12 residues. V was trimmed by 1 base and J by 5 bases, leaving 7 bases between them. In germline, CDR1 is SQVTM, CDR2 ANQGSEA.

Worth noting for this clone: At one boundary the junction diverges from the germline segment, which might be a read error. J is TRBJ2-7 and V is TRBV5-4, with TRBD2 matching over 9 bases. Germline V CDR1 and CDR2: SGHNT, YYREEE (reference sequence). There are 16 residues in the CDR3. CDR3 in amino acids: CGSSSAIAGARAEQYF. Written as DNA, the CDR3 is TGTGGCAGCAGCTCAGCAATAGCGGGAGCAAGGGCGGAGCAGTACTTC.

The chain joins TRBV2 to TRBJ1-6; unclear D gene. V was clipped by 8 bases and J by 3 bases, with 8 bases between them. Germline V gene lookup returns CDR1 SNHLY and CDR2 FYNNEI. The CDR3 contains 13 residues. In nucleotides, the CDR3 is TGTGCCAGCGGAGCAGACTATAATTCACCCCTCCACTTT. It yields the protein CASGADYNSPLHF.

The rearrangement uses TRBV7-3 and TRBJ2-3; D remains ambiguous. V gave up 4 bases and J gave up 1 base, with 9 bases separating them. The CDR3 contains 14 residues. Per the germline V gene, CDR1 is SGHTA and CDR2 is FQGTGA. The CDR3 nucleotides are TGTGCCAGCAGCTCCTATAGTCGCACAGATACGCAGTATTTT. It codes for CASSSYSRTDTQYF.

The rearrangement links TRBV19 to TRBJ2-6; no firm D call. V shed 5 bases and J shed 0 bases, with 8 bases lying between them. Germline values: CDR1 LNHDA, CDR2 SQIVND (reference sequence). The CDR3 totals 15 residues. The CDR3 is CASSPLSSGANVLTF. CDR3 sequence (DNA): TGTGCCAGTAGTCCCTTGAGCTCTGGGGCCAACGTCCTGACTTTC.

This clone appeared a few times. V is TRBV30 and J is TRBJ1-1; D may be TRBD1 (5 bases). The CDR3 is made up of 11 amino acids. V lost 0 bases, J lost 8 bases, and 7 bases lay in between. Germline V CDR1 and CDR2: GTSNPN, SVGIG (reference sequence). Here the CDR3 DNA reads TGTGCCTGGAGTGTACGACAGGAAGCTTTCTTT. Translated, it gives CAWSVRQEAFF.

For this clone: A far larger clone is a single base away, which makes a read error likely. This chain links TRBV5-1 with TRBJ2-2; D may correspond to TRBD1 or TRBD2 (5 bases each). Trimming took 0 bases from V and 3 from J, leaving 6 bases between them. The CDR3 is 14 residues long. CDR1 and CDR2 (germline): SGHRS, YFSETQ. CDR3 amino acids: CASSLGGDTGELFF. The CDR3 DNA reads TGCGCCAGCAGCTTGGGAGGGGACACCGGGGAGCTGTTTTTT. Using reference TRBV5-1 and TRBJ2-2 for the parts outside the CDR3, the full variable domain is KAGVTQTPRYLIKTRGQQVTLSCSPISGHRSVSWYQQTPGQGLQFLFEYFSETQRNKGNFPGRFSGRQFSNSRSEMNVSTLELGDSALYLCASSLGGDTGELFFGEGSRLTVL.

The count of this clone is one. The chain employs TRBV11-2 and TRBJ2-2; no clear D. V shed 3 bases and J shed 6 bases, with 5 bases lying between them. The CDR3 totals 12 residues. Per germline, CDR1 SGHAT and CDR2 FQNNGV. The CDR3 region is CASSFFAGELFF. In nucleotides, the CDR3 is TGTGCCAGCAGCTTCTTCGCCGGGGAGCTGTTTTTT.

The genes are TRBV5-1 and TRBJ2-1; D is ambiguous. With 1 base removed from V and 8 bases from J, the gap between germline ends came to 4 bases. The CDR3 consists of 11 residues. Germline V gene sequence: CDR1 SGHRS, CDR2 YFSETQ. In nucleotides, the CDR3 is TGCGCCAGCAGCTTGAACCATGAGCAGTTCTTC. The encoded protein is CASSLNHEQFF.

CDR3 residues: CASSSLKRGSSYNEQFF. CDR3 sequence (DNA): TGTGCCAGCAGCTCTCTAAAGCGGGGGAGCTCCTACAATGAGCAGTTCTTC. The V and J genes are TRBV7-9 and TRBJ2-1; 8 nucleotides align to TRBD2. J was trimmed by 0 bases and V by 4 bases; bases with no gene match: 8. Germline V lookup: CDR1 SEHNR, CDR2 FQNEAQ (reference sequence). This CDR3 region has 17 residues. Full variable domain (rest looked up from reference TRBV7-9 and TRBJ2-1): DTGVSQNPRHKITKRGQNVTFRCDPISEHNRLYWYRQTLGQGPEFLTYFQNEAQLEKSRLLSDRFSAERPKGSFSTLEIQRTEQGDSAMYLCASSSLKRGSSYNEQFFGPGTRLTVL.

This chain connects TRBV7-9 to TRBJ2-7; 14 bases fit TRBD2. V shed 8 bases and J 0 bases; nucleotides not matched to a gene: 12. The length of the CDR3 is 18 residues. CDR1 SEHNR and CDR2 FQNEAQ come from the germline V gene (reference sequence). Written as DNA, the CDR3 is TGTGCCAGCCGCCCCCACCTCGGACTAGCGGGAGGCTCCTACGAGCAGTACTTC. Protein product: CASRPHLGLAGGSYEQYF.

The chain joins TRBV19 to TRBJ2-7; maybe TRBD2 (5 bases). This CDR3 has 13 amino acids. V gave up 3 bases and J gave up 6 bases, with 12 bases separating them. Per germline, CDR1 LNHDA and CDR2 SQIVND (reference sequence). The CDR3 coding sequence is TGTGCCAGTAGTATCCCGGGATTCAGCGAGCAGTACTTC. Residues: CASSIPGFSEQYF. Full variable domain (remainder filled in from reference TRBV19 and TRBJ2-7): DGGITQSPKYLFRKEGQNVTLSCEQNLNHDAMYWYRQDPGQGLRLIYYSQIVNDFQKGDIAEGYSVSREKKESFPLTVTSAQKNPTAFYLCASSIPGFSEQYFGPGTRLTVT.

The chain is built from TRBV5-1 and TRBJ2-1; weak D call: TRBD2 (7 bases). This CDR3 is 16 amino acids long. The germline gives CDR1 SGHRS, CDR2 YFSETQ. The ends were cut back, 1 base at V and 6 bases at J, with 17 bases in the middle. CDR3 DNA sequence: TGCGCCAGCAGCTTGTTGGGGGGGCTAAGTCTCAATGAGCAGTTCTTC. Translating gives CASSLLGGLSLNEQFF.